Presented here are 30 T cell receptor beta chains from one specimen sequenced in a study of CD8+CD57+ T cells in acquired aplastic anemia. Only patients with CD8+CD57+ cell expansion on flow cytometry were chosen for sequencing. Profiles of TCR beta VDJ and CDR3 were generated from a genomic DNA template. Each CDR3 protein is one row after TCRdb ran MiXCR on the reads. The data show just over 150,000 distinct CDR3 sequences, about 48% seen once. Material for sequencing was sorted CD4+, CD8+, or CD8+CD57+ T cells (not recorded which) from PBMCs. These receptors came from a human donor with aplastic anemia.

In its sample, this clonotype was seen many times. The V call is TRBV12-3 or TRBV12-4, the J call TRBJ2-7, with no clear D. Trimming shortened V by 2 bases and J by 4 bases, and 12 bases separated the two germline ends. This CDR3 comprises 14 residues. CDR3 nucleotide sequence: TGTGCCAGCAGTTTAAGTGGCTTACCGTACGAGCAGTACTTC. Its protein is CASSLSGLPYEQYF.

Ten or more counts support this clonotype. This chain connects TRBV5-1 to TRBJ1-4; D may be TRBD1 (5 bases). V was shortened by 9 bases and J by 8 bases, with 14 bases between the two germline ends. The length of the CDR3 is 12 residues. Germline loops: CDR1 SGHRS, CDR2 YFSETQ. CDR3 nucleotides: TGCGCCACCTATGCCGGGGGGGAAAAACTGTTTTTT. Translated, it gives CATYAGGEKLFF.

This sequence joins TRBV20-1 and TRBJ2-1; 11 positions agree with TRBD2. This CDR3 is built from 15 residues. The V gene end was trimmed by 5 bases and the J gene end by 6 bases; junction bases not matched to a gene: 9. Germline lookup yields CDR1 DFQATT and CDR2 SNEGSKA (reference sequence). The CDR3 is CSAELAGGDPNEQFF. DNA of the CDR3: TGCAGTGCTGAGCTAGCGGGGGGAGATCCCAATGAGCAGTTCTTC.

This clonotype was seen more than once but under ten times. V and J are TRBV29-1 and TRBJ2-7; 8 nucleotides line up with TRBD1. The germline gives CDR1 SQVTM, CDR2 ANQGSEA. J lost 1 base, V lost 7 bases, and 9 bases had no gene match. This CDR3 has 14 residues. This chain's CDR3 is CSGRDRWESYEQYF. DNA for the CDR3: TGCAGCGGCAGGGACAGGTGGGAATCCTACGAGCAGTACTTC.

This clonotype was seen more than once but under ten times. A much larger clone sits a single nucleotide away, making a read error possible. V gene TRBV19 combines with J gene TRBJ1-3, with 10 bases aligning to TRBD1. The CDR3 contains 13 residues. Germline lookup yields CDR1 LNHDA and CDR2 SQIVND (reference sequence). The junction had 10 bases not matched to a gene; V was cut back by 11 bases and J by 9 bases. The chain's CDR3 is CAAIGTGVGTIYF. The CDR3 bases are TGTGCCGCCATCGGGACAGGGGTGGGCACCATATATTTT.

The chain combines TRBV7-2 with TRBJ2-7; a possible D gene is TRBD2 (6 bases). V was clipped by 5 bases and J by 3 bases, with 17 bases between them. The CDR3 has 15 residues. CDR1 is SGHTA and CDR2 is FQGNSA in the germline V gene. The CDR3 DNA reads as TGTGCCAGCAGCCTGACAACTGGGGGGTTCTACGAGCAGTACTTC. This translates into CASSLTTGGFYEQYF.

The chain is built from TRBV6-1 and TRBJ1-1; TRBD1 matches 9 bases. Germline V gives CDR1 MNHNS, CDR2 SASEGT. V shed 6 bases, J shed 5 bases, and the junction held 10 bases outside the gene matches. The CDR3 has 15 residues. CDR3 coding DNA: TGTGCCAGCAGGACTGAGACAGGGGGTCTAACTGAAGCTTTCTTT. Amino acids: CASRTETGGLTEAFF.

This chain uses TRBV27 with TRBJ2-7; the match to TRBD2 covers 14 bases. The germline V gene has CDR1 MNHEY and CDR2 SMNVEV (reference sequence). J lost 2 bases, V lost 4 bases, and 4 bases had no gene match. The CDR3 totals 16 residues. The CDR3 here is CASSSGTSGSPYEQYF. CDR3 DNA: TGTGCCAGCAGTTCTGGGACTAGCGGGAGTCCCTACGAGCAGTACTTC.

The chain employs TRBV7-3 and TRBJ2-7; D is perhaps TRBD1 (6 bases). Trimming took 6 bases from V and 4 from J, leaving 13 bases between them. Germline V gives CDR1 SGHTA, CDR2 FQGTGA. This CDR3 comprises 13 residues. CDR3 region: CASSDRSPYEQYF. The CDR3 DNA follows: TGTGCCAGCAGTGACAGGAGCCCGTACGAGCAGTACTTC. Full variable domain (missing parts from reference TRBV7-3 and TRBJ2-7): GAGVSQTPSNKVTEKGKYVELRCDPISGHTALYWYRQSLGQGPEFLIYFQGTGAADDSGLPNDRFFAVRPEGSVSTLKIQRTERGDSAVYLCASSDRSPYEQYFGPGTRLTVT.

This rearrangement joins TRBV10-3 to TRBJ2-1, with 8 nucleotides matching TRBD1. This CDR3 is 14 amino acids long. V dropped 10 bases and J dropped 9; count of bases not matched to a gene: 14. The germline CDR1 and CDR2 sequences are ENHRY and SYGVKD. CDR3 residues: CATKQGEVRVEQFF. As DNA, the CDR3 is TGTGCCACCAAACAGGGGGAGGTTCGCGTTGAGCAGTTCTTC.

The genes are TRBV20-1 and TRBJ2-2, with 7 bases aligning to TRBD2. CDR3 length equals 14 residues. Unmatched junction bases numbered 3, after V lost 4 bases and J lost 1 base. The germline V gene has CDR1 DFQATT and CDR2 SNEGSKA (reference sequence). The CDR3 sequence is CSAKSGVNTGELFF. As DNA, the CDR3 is TGCAGTGCTAAGAGCGGGGTGAACACCGGGGAGCTGTTTTTT.

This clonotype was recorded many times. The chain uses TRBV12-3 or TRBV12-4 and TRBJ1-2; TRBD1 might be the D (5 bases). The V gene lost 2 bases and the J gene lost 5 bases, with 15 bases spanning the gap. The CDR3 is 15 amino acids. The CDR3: CASSLPRSGVYGYTF. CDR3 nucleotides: TGTGCCAGCAGTTTACCTCGATCGGGGGTTTATGGCTACACCTTC.

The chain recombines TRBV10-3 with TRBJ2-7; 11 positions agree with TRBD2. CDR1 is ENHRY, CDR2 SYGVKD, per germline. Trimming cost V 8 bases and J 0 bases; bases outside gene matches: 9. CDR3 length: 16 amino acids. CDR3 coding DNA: TGTGCCATCGGTAAGACTAGCGGGGATGGCTCCTACGAGCAGTACTTC. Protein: CAIGKTSGDGSYEQYF.

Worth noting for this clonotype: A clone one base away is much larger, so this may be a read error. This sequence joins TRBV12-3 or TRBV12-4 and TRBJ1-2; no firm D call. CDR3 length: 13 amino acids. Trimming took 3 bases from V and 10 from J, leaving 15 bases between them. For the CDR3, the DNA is TGTGCCAGCAGTTTCCATCCGCCTAATGTCTACACCTTC. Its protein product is CASSFHPPNVYTF.

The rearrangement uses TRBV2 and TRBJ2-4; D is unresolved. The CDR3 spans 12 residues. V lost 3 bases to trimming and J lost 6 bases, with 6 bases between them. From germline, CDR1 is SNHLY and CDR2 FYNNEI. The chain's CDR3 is CASSDPRNIQYF. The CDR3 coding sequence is TGTGCCAGCAGTGACCCGAGAAACATTCAGTACTTC. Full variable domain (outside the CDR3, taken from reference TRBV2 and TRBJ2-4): EPEVTQTPSHQVTQMGQEVILRCVPISNHLYFYWYRQILGQKVEFLVSFYNNEISEKSEIFDDQFSVERPDGSNFTLKIRSTKLEDSAMYFCASSDPRNIQYFGAGTRLSVL.

DNA for the CDR3: TGTGCCACCAGCCCTAGCGGGGGCTACAATGAGCAGTTCTTC. Residues: CATSPSGGYNEQFF. V and J are TRBV24-1 and TRBJ2-1; 10 bases map to TRBD2. CDR3 length: 14 amino acids. Germline CDR1 reads KGHDR; CDR2 reads SFDVKD. After removal of 7 bases from V and 3 bases from J, the junction contained 2 bases not matched to a gene.

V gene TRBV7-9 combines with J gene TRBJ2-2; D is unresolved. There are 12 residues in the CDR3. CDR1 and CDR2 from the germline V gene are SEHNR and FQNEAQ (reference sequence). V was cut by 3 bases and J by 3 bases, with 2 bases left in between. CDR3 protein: CASSFDTGELFF. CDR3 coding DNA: TGTGCCAGCAGCTTCGACACCGGGGAGCTGTTTTTT.

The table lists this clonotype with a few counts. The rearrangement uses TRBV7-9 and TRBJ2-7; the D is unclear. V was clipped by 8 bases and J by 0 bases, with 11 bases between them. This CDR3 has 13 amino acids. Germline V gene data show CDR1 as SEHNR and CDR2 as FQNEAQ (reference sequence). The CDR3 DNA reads TGTGCCAGCTCATCCTCCGTCTCCTACGAGCAGTACTTC. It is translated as CASSSSVSYEQYF.

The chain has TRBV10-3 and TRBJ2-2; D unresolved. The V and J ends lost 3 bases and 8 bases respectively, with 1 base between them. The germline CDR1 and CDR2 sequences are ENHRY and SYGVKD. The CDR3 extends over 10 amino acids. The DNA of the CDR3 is TGTGCCATCAGTGATGGGGAGCTGTTTTTT. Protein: CAISDGELFF.

CDR3 sequence (DNA): TGTGCCAGCAGCTCCATTTGCTGCCAAAAGGGGTATGAGCAGTTCTTC. The encoded protein is CASSSICCQKGYEQFF. The rearrangement uses TRBV3-1 and TRBJ2-1; D might be TRBD1 (5 bases). Germline CDR1 reads LGHDT; CDR2 reads YNNKEL (reference sequence). There are 16 residues in the CDR3. Trimming shortened V by 5 bases and J by 8 bases, and 22 bases separated the two germline ends.

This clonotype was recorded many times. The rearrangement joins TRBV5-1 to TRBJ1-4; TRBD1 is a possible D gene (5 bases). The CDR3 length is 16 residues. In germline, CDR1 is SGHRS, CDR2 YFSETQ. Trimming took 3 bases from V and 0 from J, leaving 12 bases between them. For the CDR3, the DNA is TGCGCCAGCAGCTGGGTCCGGGGGACAACTAATGAAAAACTGTTTTTT. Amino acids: CASSWVRGTTNEKLFF.

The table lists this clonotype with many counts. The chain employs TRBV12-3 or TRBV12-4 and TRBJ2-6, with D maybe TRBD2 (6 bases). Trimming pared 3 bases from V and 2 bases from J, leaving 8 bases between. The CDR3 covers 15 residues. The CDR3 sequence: CASSFTGAGANVLTF. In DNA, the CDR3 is TGTGCCAGCAGTTTTACGGGGGCTGGGGCCAACGTCCTGACTTTC.

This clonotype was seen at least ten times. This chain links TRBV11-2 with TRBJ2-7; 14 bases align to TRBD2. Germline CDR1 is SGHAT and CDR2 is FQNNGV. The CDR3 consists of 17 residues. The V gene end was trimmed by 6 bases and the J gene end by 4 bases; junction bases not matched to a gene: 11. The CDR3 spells CASSSPRTSGGKYEQYF. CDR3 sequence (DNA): TGTGCCAGCAGTTCTCCCAGGACTAGCGGGGGGAAGTACGAGCAGTACTTC. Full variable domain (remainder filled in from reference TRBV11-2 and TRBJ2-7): EAGVAQSPRYKIIEKRQSVAFWCNPISGHATLYWYQQILGQGPKLLIQFQNNGVVDDSQLPKDRFSAERLKGVDSTLKIQPAKLEDSAVYLCASSSPRTSGGKYEQYFGPGTRLTVT.

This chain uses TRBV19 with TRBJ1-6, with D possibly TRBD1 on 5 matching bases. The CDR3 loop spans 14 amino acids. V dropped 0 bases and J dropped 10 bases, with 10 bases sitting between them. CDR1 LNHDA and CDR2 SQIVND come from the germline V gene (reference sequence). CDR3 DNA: TGTGCCAGTAGTATAGAAGGGGCGAGCTCACCCCTCCACTTT. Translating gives CASSIEGASSPLHF.

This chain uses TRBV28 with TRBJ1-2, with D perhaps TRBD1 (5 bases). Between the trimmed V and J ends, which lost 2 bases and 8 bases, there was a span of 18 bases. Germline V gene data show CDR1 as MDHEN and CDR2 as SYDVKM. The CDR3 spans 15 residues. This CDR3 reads CASSLPFSGVYGYTF. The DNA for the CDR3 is TGTGCCAGCAGTTTACCGTTCTCGGGGGTATACGGCTACACCTTC.

CDR3 in amino acids: CASSPAPAETYEQYF. DNA for the CDR3: TGTGCCAGTAGTCCCGCCCCGGCGGAAACCTACGAGCAGTACTTC. The chain combines TRBV19 with TRBJ2-7; D gene uncertain. V gave up 5 bases and J gave up 2 bases, with 16 bases separating them. CDR3 length equals 15 residues. Per the germline V gene, CDR1 is LNHDA and CDR2 is SQIVND (reference sequence).

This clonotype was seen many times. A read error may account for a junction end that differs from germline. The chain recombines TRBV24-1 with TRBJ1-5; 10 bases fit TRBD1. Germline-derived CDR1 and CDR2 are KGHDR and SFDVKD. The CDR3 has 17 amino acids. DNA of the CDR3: TGTGCCACCAGTGATGGCCTGGGACAGGGGCAAATCAGCCCCCCGCATTTT. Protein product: CATSDGLGQGQISPPHF.

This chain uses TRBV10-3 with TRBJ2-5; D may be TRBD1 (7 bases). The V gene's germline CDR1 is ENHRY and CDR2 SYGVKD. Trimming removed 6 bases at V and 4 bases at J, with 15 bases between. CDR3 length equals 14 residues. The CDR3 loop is CAIRGVQGGETQYF. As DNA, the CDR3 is TGTGCCATCAGAGGGGTCCAGGGGGGAGAGACCCAGTACTTC.

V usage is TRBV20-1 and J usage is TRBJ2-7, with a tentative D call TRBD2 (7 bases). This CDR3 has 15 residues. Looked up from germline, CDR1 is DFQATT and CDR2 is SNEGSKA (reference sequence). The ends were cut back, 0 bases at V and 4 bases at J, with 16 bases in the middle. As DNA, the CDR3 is TGCAGTGCTAGAGATGTGTGGGGGGGCGGGTACGAGCAGTACTTC. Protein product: CSARDVWGGGYEQYF.

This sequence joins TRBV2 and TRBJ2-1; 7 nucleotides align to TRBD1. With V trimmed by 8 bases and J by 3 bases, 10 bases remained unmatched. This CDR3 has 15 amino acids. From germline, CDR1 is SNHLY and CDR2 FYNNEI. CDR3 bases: TGTGCCAGCTCACCAGGGGGTGGTGGCTACAATGAGCAGTTCTTC. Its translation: CASSPGGGGYNEQFF.